The clone carrying this T cell receptor beta chain was observed a single time. The data are from a study of blood T cell repertoires in COVID-19. CDR1 is MGHRA and CDR2 is YSYEKL in the germline V gene. This CDR3 has 15 residues. The V gene end was trimmed by 4 bases and the J gene end by 9 bases; junction bases not matched to a gene: 10. Sequencing was performed with immunoSEQ multiplex PCR; in TCRdb, only in-frame clones are kept and a portion is missing. The data contain 90,000 to 120,000 clones, less than 80% of them singletons. This clonotype was obtained from a man in his 70s with active or convalescent COVID-19. Specimen: peripheral blood. The rearrangement links TRBV4-1 to TRBJ2-5; 11 bases line up with TRBD2. In DNA form, the CDR3 reads TGCGCCAGCAGCCTAACGACTAGCGGGATCCCTCCCCAGTACTTC. Its protein product is CASSLTTSGIPPQYF.